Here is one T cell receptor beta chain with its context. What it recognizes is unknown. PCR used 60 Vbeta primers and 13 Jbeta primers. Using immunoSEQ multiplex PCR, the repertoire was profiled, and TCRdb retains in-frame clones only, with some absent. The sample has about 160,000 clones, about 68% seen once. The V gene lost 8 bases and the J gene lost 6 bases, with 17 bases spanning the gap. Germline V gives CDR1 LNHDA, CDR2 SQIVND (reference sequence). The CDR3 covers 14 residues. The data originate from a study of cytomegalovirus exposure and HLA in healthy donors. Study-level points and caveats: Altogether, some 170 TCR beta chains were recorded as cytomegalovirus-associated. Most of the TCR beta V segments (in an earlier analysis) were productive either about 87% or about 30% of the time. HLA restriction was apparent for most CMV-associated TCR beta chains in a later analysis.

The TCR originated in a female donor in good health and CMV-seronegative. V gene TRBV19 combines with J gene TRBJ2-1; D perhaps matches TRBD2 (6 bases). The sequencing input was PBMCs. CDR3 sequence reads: CASSGAGPPNEQFF. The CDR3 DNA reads TGTGCCAGTTCAGGAGCGGGCCCTCCCAATGAGCAGTTCTTC.